What follows are 27 T cell receptor beta chains derived from one specimen sequenced in a study of T-cell memory formation after mild COVID-19. Via MiXCR, TCRdb re-called the 5' RACE reads, giving one row per CDR3 protein. The sample lists about 340,000 distinct CDR3 sequences, around 15% occurring once. Sequenced sample: PBMCs or a T cell subset sorted from them (not recorded which). The receptors come from a young man who had mild COVID-19 (a few samples of this study predate the infection). Cell type and time point are not known.

This clonotype has just a few counts. The V gene is TRBV7-9, the J gene TRBJ2-5, with D uncertain. Germline values: CDR1 SEHNR, CDR2 FQNEAQ (reference sequence). This CDR3 comprises 14 residues. V lost 4 bases and J 3 bases, leaving 12 bases between the germline ends. CDR3 protein: CASSSNVREETQYF. Written as DNA, the CDR3 is TGTGCCAGCAGCTCGAACGTAAGAGAAGAGACCCAGTACTTC.

There are a few counts of this clonotype. The chain uses TRBV6-6 and TRBJ2-1; 9 positions match TRBD2. The CDR3 runs to 15 residues. V shed 3 bases and J 7 bases; nucleotides not matched to a gene: 7. Germline assignment: CDR1 MNHNY and CDR2 SVGAGI (reference sequence). Written as DNA, the CDR3 is TGTGCCAGCAGTTATCTCCTAGCGGGGTGGAATGAGCAGTTCTTC. Amino acids: CASSYLLAGWNEQFF.

The chain carries TRBV20-1 and TRBJ2-7, with D maybe TRBD2 (7 bases). Germline V gives CDR1 DFQATT, CDR2 SNEGSKA (reference sequence). V was clipped by 6 bases and J by 0 bases, with 21 bases between them. The CDR3 runs 16 residues. CDR3 sequence (DNA): TGCAGTGCCGGGGGCCTGACTAGCTCCTTCTCCTACGAGCAGTACGTC. The encoded protein is CSAGGLTSSFSYEQYV.

This clonotype was counted a few times. This chain connects TRBV24-1 to TRBJ2-1; 13 nucleotides match TRBD2. V was clipped by 3 bases and J by 5 bases; unmatched bases: 6. Germline-derived CDR1 and CDR2 are KGHDR and SFDVKD. The length of the CDR3 is 17 residues. The CDR3 region has the DNA TGTGCCACCAGTGATCCCTCCGGGACTAGCGGGAACAATGAGCAGTTCTTC. Translation gives CATSDPSGTSGNNEQFF.

The table lists this clonotype with a few counts. The V and J genes are TRBV5-1 and TRBJ1-1, with D possibly being TRBD1 (6 bases). The CDR3 is 14 amino acids. In germline, CDR1 is SGHRS, CDR2 YFSETQ. The germline V and J ends were trimmed by 0 bases and 3 bases, with 9 bases remaining between them. In nucleotides, the CDR3 is TGCGCCAGCAGCTTGGTGCCAGGGGACACTGAAGCTTTCTTT. It yields the protein CASSLVPGDTEAFF.

This clonotype occurred many times. The chain joins TRBV5-1 to TRBJ2-5, with 11 bases lining up with TRBD2. CDR1 and CDR2 from the germline V gene are SGHRS and YFSETQ. CDR3 length: 16 residues. After removal of 2 bases from V and 1 base from J, the junction contained 4 bases not matched to a gene. CDR3 loop: CASSFGLAGFQETQYF. In DNA form, the CDR3 reads TGCGCCAGCAGCTTCGGACTAGCGGGCTTCCAAGAGACCCAGTACTTC.

The chain uses TRBV5-1 and TRBJ1-2; D may be TRBD1 (6 bases). Looked up from germline, CDR1 is SGHRS and CDR2 is YFSETQ. The CDR3 runs to 16 residues. Deletions cut 4 bases from V and 5 bases from J, with 21 bases between. This chain's CDR3 is CASSPGGSGVGYGYTF. The DNA of the CDR3 is TGCGCCAGCAGCCCTGGAGGATCAGGGGTTGGGTATGGCTACACCTTC.

The chain is built from TRBV9 and TRBJ1-2; D unresolved. V gave up 0 bases and J gave up 4 bases, with 16 bases separating them. The CDR3 is 16 residues long. Per the germline V gene, CDR1 is SGDLS and CDR2 is YYNGEE. As DNA, the CDR3 is TGTGCCAGCAGCGTAGAAGGATTTGTGGGGTTCTATGGCTACACCTTC. It encodes CASSVEGFVGFYGYTF.

The chain recombines TRBV2 with TRBJ1-1; 9 nucleotides line up with TRBD1. CDR1 is SNHLY and CDR2 is FYNNEI in the germline V gene. V lost 5 bases and J lost 2; bases outside the gene matches: 6. CDR3 length: 15 amino acids. The CDR3 sequence is CASSFTGQGNTEAFF. CDR3 sequence (DNA): TGTGCCAGCAGTTTCACGGGACAGGGTAACACTGAAGCTTTCTTT.

This chain joins TRBV18 and TRBJ1-5; D gene unclear. Germline-derived CDR1 and CDR2 are KGHSH and LQKENI. The CDR3 runs 14 residues. V dropped 4 bases and J dropped 4 bases, with 11 bases sitting between them. The CDR3 sequence is CASSQARGNQPQHF. The CDR3 coding sequence is TGTGCCAGCTCACAGGCGCGGGGTAATCAGCCCCAGCATTTT. Together with reference TRBV18 and TRBJ1-5, the CDR3 gives the full variable domain: NAGVMQNPRHLVRRRGQEARLRCSPMKGHSHVYWYRQLPEEGLKFMVYLQKENIIDESGMPKERFSAEFPKEGPSILRIQQVVRGDSAAYFCASSQARGNQPQHFGDGTRLSIL.

V gene TRBV7-2 combines with J gene TRBJ2-2, with 13 bases fitting TRBD2. Per germline, CDR1 SGHTA and CDR2 FQGNSA. The CDR3 is made up of 19 amino acids. V was clipped by 0 bases and J by 3 bases; unmatched bases: 7. DNA for the CDR3: TGTGCCAGCAGCTTAGCCCTATTACTAGCGGGGGGGCACACCGGGGAGCTGTTTTTT. Protein product: CASSLALLLAGGHTGELFF. The full variable domain, completed using reference TRBV7-2 and TRBJ2-2, is GAGVSQSPSNKVTEKGKDVELRCDPISGHTALYWYRQSLGQGLEFLIYFQGNSAPDKSGLPSDRFSAERTGGSVSTLTIQRTQQEDSAVYLCASSLALLLAGGHTGELFFGEGSRLTVL.

The sample holds one count of this clonotype. The chain recombines TRBV6-2 or TRBV6-3 with TRBJ2-2; no reliable D call. This CDR3 is built from 12 residues. The germline V and J ends were trimmed by 6 bases and 7 bases, with 9 bases remaining between them. Germline-derived CDR1 and CDR2 are MNHEY and SVGEGT. The CDR3 here is CASRTHVGELFF. The CDR3 nucleotides read TGTGCCAGCAGGACACATGTCGGGGAGCTGTTTTTT.

This chain connects TRBV29-1 to TRBJ2-5, with TRBD1 identical over 8 bases. J was trimmed by 9 bases and V by 4 bases; bases with no gene match: 13. The CDR3 sequence is 14 residues long. Germline-derived CDR1 and CDR2 are SQVTM and ANQGSEA. CDR3: CSVGPTGGTVAQYF. CDR3 bases: TGCAGCGTTGGCCCCACAGGGGGGACGGTGGCCCAGTACTTC.

A word on this clonotype: The CDR3 does not close with the conserved phenylalanine or tryptophan, likely indicating a read error. This rearrangement joins TRBV24-1 to TRBJ2-1; 7 positions agree with TRBD1. CDR1 and CDR2 from the germline V gene are KGHDR and SFDVKD. There are 12 residues in the CDR3. The V gene end was trimmed by 4 bases and the J gene end by 12 bases; junction bases not matched to a gene: 5. CDR3 in amino acids: CATSEWDSRQFV. Written as DNA, the CDR3 is TGTGCCACCAGTGAGTGGGACAGTCGGCAGTTCGTC.

The table lists this clonotype with a few counts. The chain links TRBV7-2 to TRBJ2-2; TRBD2 is a possible D gene (6 bases). Germline V lookup: CDR1 SGHTA, CDR2 FQGNSA. The CDR3 is made up of 14 amino acids. V lost 5 bases and J lost 1, with 8 bases in between. For the CDR3, the DNA is TGTGCCAGCAGCGCCGGGAGGAACACCGGGGAGCTGTTTTTT. Protein sequence: CASSAGRNTGELFF. Looking up the rest from reference TRBV7-2 and TRBJ2-2 gives the full variable domain: GAGVSQSPSNKVTEKGKDVELRCDPISGHTALYWYRQSLGQGLEFLIYFQGNSAPDKSGLPSDRFSAERTGGSVSTLTIQRTQQEDSAVYLCASSAGRNTGELFFGEGSRLTVL.

This clonotype was counted only a few times. The chain employs TRBV12-3 or TRBV12-4 and TRBJ2-7, with TRBD1 matching over 7 bases. V lost 6 bases and J lost 2; bases outside the gene matches: 4. The CDR3 runs to 13 residues. CDR3 sequence reads: CASSKGQTYEQYF. CDR3 bases: TGTGCCAGCAGCAAGGGACAGACCTACGAGCAGTACTTC.

The chain links TRBV20-1 to TRBJ1-6, with TRBD1 matching over 9 bases. The germline gives CDR1 DFQATT, CDR2 SNEGSKA (reference sequence). V lost 4 bases and J lost 14; bases outside the gene matches: 3. CDR3 size: 11 residues. CDR3 sequence reads: CSAKGQGTLHF. The CDR3 bases are TGCAGTGCTAAAGGACAGGGGACCCTCCACTTT.

This clonotype was detected a few times. The rearrangement links TRBV2 to TRBJ2-5; either TRBD1 or TRBD2 may fit D (5 bases each). V was shortened by 6 bases and J by 2 bases, with 19 bases between the two germline ends. CDR3 length: 16 residues. Per the germline V gene, CDR1 is SNHLY and CDR2 is FYNNEI. The CDR3 DNA reads as TGTGCCAGCAGGCCCGGGACCGCCGACTTTCAAGAGACCCAGTACTTC. It translates to CASRPGTADFQETQYF. Filled out from reference TRBV2 and TRBJ2-5, the complete variable domain reads EPEVTQTPSHQVTQMGQEVILRCVPISNHLYFYWYRQILGQKVEFLVSFYNNEISEKSEIFDDQFSVERPDGSNFTLKIRSTKLEDSAMYFCASRPGTADFQETQYFGPGTRLLVL.

The chain employs TRBV5-4 and TRBJ1-4, with 8 bases fitting TRBD1. CDR1 is SGHNT, CDR2 YYREEE, per germline (reference sequence). The CDR3 is made up of 14 amino acids. The J segment lost 8 bases and the V segment lost 3 bases, leaving 6 bases of the junction unmatched. The CDR3 loop reads CASSSDRAREKLFF. CDR3 sequence (DNA): TGTGCCAGCAGCTCGGACAGGGCGAGGGAAAAACTGTTTTTT.

The chain combines TRBV5-1 with TRBJ1-2; D may be TRBD1 (6 bases). The germline V gene encodes CDR1 SGHRS and CDR2 YFSETQ. Trimming removed 4 bases at V and 2 bases at J, with 12 bases between. This CDR3 has 14 amino acids. CDR3: CASSVQGANYGYTF. The CDR3 DNA is TGCGCCAGCAGCGTACAGGGAGCCAACTATGGCTACACCTTC.

This chain joins TRBV2 and TRBJ2-6; no firm D call. Germline V gene lookup returns CDR1 SNHLY and CDR2 FYNNEI. The CDR3 consists of 14 residues. The germline V and J ends were trimmed by 7 bases and 2 bases, with 9 bases remaining between them. CDR3 loop: CASTEVTGANVLTF. The CDR3, as DNA: TGTGCCAGCACTGAGGTAACTGGGGCCAACGTCCTGACTTTC.

In its sample, this clonotype was seen many times. The chain joins TRBV24-1 to TRBJ2-1; D call uncertain. The CDR3 is 11 residues long. The germline V and J ends were trimmed by 4 bases and 5 bases, with 2 bases remaining between them. Germline assignment: CDR1 KGHDR and CDR2 SFDVKD. The CDR3 coding sequence is TGTGCCACCAGTGAAAACAATGAGCAGTTCTTC. This translates into CATSENNEQFF.

The chain carries TRBV28 and TRBJ2-4, with no clear D. This CDR3 has 12 amino acids. The germline CDR1 and CDR2 sequences are MDHEN and SYDVKM. Trimming removed 2 bases from V and 5 bases from J, with 4 bases in between. DNA of the CDR3: TGTGCCAGCAGTTTACTGGAAAACATTCAGTACTTC. Its translation is CASSLLENIQYF.

This sequence joins TRBV20-1 and TRBJ2-1; TRBD2 agrees at 12 bases. The germline V gene has CDR1 DFQATT and CDR2 SNEGSKA (reference sequence). Trimming cost V 3 bases and J 2 bases; bases outside gene matches: 14. The CDR3 is made up of 19 amino acids. The CDR3 sequence: CSASLLLAGGPETYNEQFF. The CDR3 region has the DNA TGCAGTGCTAGCCTCTTACTAGCGGGGGGTCCCGAAACCTACAATGAGCAGTTCTTC.

V is TRBV2 and J is TRBJ1-1; no clear D. CDR1 is SNHLY, CDR2 FYNNEI, per germline. V lost 4 bases and J lost 1, with 25 bases in between. The CDR3 contains 19 residues. For the CDR3, the DNA is TGTGCCAGCAGTGTTCCCCCGGCGTTTGGCCCAGCACCGAACACTGAAGCTTTCTTT. This gives the protein CASSVPPAFGPAPNTEAFF.

The rearrangement uses TRBV6-2 or TRBV6-3 and TRBJ2-4, with D possibly matching TRBD1 (5 bases). The CDR3 runs 11 residues. Trimming pared 3 bases from V and 12 bases from J, leaving 9 bases between. The germline CDR1 and CDR2 sequences are MNHEY and SVGEGT. The chain's CDR3 is CASSYWGTQYF. CDR3 DNA: TGTGCCAGCAGTTATTGGGGCACTCAGTACTTC.

The CDR3 spells CASSPQAGGTQYF. CDR3 coding DNA: TGTGCCAGCTCACCACAGGCGGGTGGTACGCAGTATTTT. J is TRBJ2-3 and V is TRBV18; TRBD2 might be the D (5 bases). The CDR3 covers 13 residues. Germline assignment: CDR1 KGHSH and CDR2 LQKENI. Trimming removed 1 base at V and 8 bases at J, with 10 bases between.